The rows below give T cell receptor beta chains drawn from one sample of a study of blood T cell repertoires in COVID-19. Profiled with immunoSEQ multiplex PCR; TCRdb holds only in-frame clones, not every one. The repertoire holds roughly 250,000 clones, with about nine tenths as singletons. Sequencing used peripheral blood. The receptors stem from a man younger than 40 with COVID-19, enrolled during active disease. Both conserved end residues are part of each CDR3. A D gene is named only where the DNA matches it firmly. The listing skips clone size in some rows; elsewhere it reads once, few, many or a size class.

clone size: NA; J gene: TRBJ1-1; D gene: TRBD1; V gene: TRBV18; CDR3 length: 13; CDR3 DNA: TGTGCCAGCTCACCGGGACAGGGGAATGAAGCTTTCTTT; CDR3 protein: CASSPGQGNEAFF
clone size: NA; J gene: TRBJ2-7; D gene: TRBD1; V gene: TRBV13; CDR3 length: 15; CDR3 DNA: TGTGCCAGCAGCTTAGGGACAGGGGATTCGAGAGAGCAGTACTTC; CDR3 protein: CASSLGTGDSREQYF
clone size: NA; J gene: TRBJ1-2; D gene: NA; V gene: TRBV7-9; CDR3 length: 14; CDR3 DNA: TGTGCCAGCAGCTTATCAGGGCCGAAGGCTGGCTACACCTTC; CDR3 protein: CASSLSGPKAGYTF
clone size: NA; J gene: TRBJ1-4; D gene: TRBD1; V gene: TRBV2; CDR3 length: 16; CDR3 DNA: TGTGCCAGCAGTGAACTAGAGGGACAGGGGGAGGAAAAACTGTTTTTT; CDR3 protein: CASSELEGQGEEKLFF
clone size: NA; J gene: TRBJ1-4; D gene: NA; V gene: TRBV5-1; CDR3 length: 16; CDR3 DNA: TGCGCCAGCAGCTATTCGGTGGGGCCCACTAATGAAAAACTGTTTTTT; CDR3 protein: CASSYSVGPTNEKLFF
clone size: NA; J gene: TRBJ1-6; D gene: NA; V gene: TRBV5-1; CDR3 length: 14; CDR3 DNA: TGCGCCAGCAGCTTGGGCGGTGATAATTCACCCCTCCACTTT; CDR3 protein: CASSLGGDNSPLHF
clone size: NA; J gene: TRBJ2-2; D gene: TRBD1; V gene: TRBV2; CDR3 length: 13; CDR3 DNA: TGTGCCAGCACACAGGGGAGAACCGGGGAGCTGTTTTTT; CDR3 protein: CASTQGRTGELFF
clone size: NA; J gene: TRBJ1-4; D gene: NA; V gene: TRBV27; CDR3 length: 17; CDR3 DNA: TGTGCCAGCAGTTCGGGCAGAATAGGGCAGGGGAATGAAAAACTGTTTTTT; CDR3 protein: CASSSGRIGQGNEKLFF
clone size: once; J gene: TRBJ1-1; D gene: NA; V gene: TRBV7-3; CDR3 length: 15; CDR3 DNA: TGTGCCAGCAGCTTGGACGGAGCGGGTGGAACTGAAGCTTTCTTT; CDR3 protein: CASSLDGAGGTEAFF
clone size: few; J gene: TRBJ2-7; D gene: TRBD1; V gene: TRBV12-5; CDR3 length: 15; CDR3 DNA: TGTGCTAGTGGTTTGGTACAGGGGCTGGGGTACGAGCAGTACTTC; CDR3 protein: CASGLVQGLGYEQYF
clone size: NA; J gene: TRBJ1-2; D gene: TRBD1; V gene: TRBV9; CDR3 length: 16; CDR3 DNA: TGTGCCAGCAGCCAAAAACCGGGACAGGGGGAGATCGGCTACACCTTC; CDR3 protein: CASSQKPGQGEIGYTF
clone size: few; J gene: TRBJ1-3; D gene: NA; V gene: TRBV6-5; CDR3 length: 15; CDR3 DNA: TGTGCCAGCGGACGGAGGACCTCCTCTGGAAACACCATATATTTT; CDR3 protein: CASGRRTSSGNTIYF
clone size: NA; J gene: TRBJ1-2; D gene: NA; V gene: TRBV21-1; CDR3 length: 20; CDR3 DNA: TGTGCCAGCAGCAACAGTCGGTTGTCGGGGGGGATTTCCGAGAACTATGGCTACACCTTC; CDR3 protein: CASSNSRLSGGISENYGYTF
clone size: NA; J gene: TRBJ2-2; D gene: TRBD1; V gene: TRBV7-9; CDR3 length: 16; CDR3 DNA: TGTGCCAGCAGCTTAGTGGGGACAGGTGGCACCGGGGAGCTGTTTTTT; CDR3 protein: CASSLVGTGGTGELFF
clone size: NA; J gene: TRBJ1-1; D gene: NA; V gene: TRBV11-2; CDR3 length: 17; CDR3 DNA: TGTGCCAGCAGCCCAACGGGGGTGGGTGGAGTGAACACTGAAGCTTTCTTT; CDR3 protein: CASSPTGVGGVNTEAFF
clone size: once; J gene: TRBJ2-7; D gene: NA; V gene: TRBV19; CDR3 length: 14; CDR3 DNA: TGTGCCAGTAGTATGCAGGCTCCTCCCTACGAGCAGTACTTC; CDR3 protein: CASSMQAPPYEQYF
clone size: NA; J gene: TRBJ1-1; D gene: NA; V gene: TRBV18; CDR3 length: 17; CDR3 DNA: TGTGCCAGCTCACCCTTATTAACTGGACAGTTAAACACTGAAGCTTTCTTT; CDR3 protein: CASSPLLTGQLNTEAFF
clone size: NA; J gene: TRBJ1-6; D gene: NA; V gene: TRBV6-5; CDR3 length: 15; CDR3 DNA: TGTGCCAGCAGCCCCCGGGGGGGTAGAGGGTCACCCCTCCACTTT; CDR3 protein: CASSPRGGRGSPLHF
clone size: NA; J gene: TRBJ1-2; D gene: NA; V gene: TRBV6-5; CDR3 length: 16; CDR3 DNA: TGTGCCAGCAGTTACTCGAGGGTGGAGGGACGCTATGGCTACACCTTC; CDR3 protein: CASSYSRVEGRYGYTF
clone size: once; J gene: TRBJ1-2; D gene: TRBD1; V gene: TRBV18; CDR3 length: 16; CDR3 DNA: TGTGCCAGCTCACCAATGGAGGGGGCCAACAACTATGGCTACACCTTC; CDR3 protein: CASSPMEGANNYGYTF
clone size: NA; J gene: TRBJ1-5; D gene: TRBD1; V gene: TRBV19; CDR3 length: 15; CDR3 DNA: TGTGCCAGTATCGACAGGGGGAATAGCAATCAGCCCCAGCATTTT; CDR3 protein: CASIDRGNSNQPQHF
clone size: NA; J gene: TRBJ2-3; D gene: NA; V gene: TRBV6-5; CDR3 length: 13; CDR3 DNA: TGTGCCAGCAGTTACTCGATCGAGTCTACGCAGTATTTT; CDR3 protein: CASSYSIESTQYF
clone size: NA; J gene: TRBJ1-2; D gene: NA; V gene: TRBV5-4; CDR3 length: 12; CDR3 DNA: TGTGCCAGCAGCTTGAGGGGCGATGGCTACACCTTC; CDR3 protein: CASSLRGDGYTF
clone size: NA; J gene: TRBJ1-2; D gene: NA; V gene: TRBV6-1; CDR3 length: 14; CDR3 DNA: TGTGCCAGCAGTGAAGCAGCCGGGGGGGATGGCTACACCTTC; CDR3 protein: CASSEAAGGDGYTF
clone size: NA; J gene: TRBJ2-7; D gene: NA; V gene: TRBV29-1; CDR3 length: 16; CDR3 DNA: TGCAGCGTTCGGCCAGGGCGGACGGATAGCTCCTACGAGCAGTACTTC; CDR3 protein: CSVRPGRTDSSYEQYF
clone size: NA; J gene: TRBJ2-5; D gene: TRBD1; V gene: TRBV7-2; CDR3 length: 13; CDR3 DNA: TGTGCCAGCAGCTCAACAGGGGCAGGGACCCAGTACTTC; CDR3 protein: CASSSTGAGTQYF
clone size: NA; J gene: TRBJ2-1; D gene: NA; V gene: TRBV19; CDR3 length: 15; CDR3 DNA: TGTGCCAGTAGGCCCCAGGTAACCTCCTACAATGAGCAGTTCTTC; CDR3 protein: CASRPQVTSYNEQFF
clone size: NA; J gene: TRBJ1-1; D gene: NA; V gene: TRBV19; CDR3 length: 15; CDR3 DNA: TGTGCCAGTAATCTGGACAGTGGAAAGAACACTGAAGCTTTCTTT; CDR3 protein: CASNLDSGKNTEAFF